The T cell receptor beta chain described here comes from a study of OX40 agonist ivuxolimab in advanced cancers. Produced via immunoSEQ multiplex PCR; TCRdb's table is partial and in-frame only. Of about 62,000 clones listed, 84% are singletons. V shed 1 base and J 5 bases; nucleotides not matched to a gene: 7. This CDR3 region has 15 residues. Germline values: CDR1 SGHAT, CDR2 FQNNGV. The receptor's source is an adult with an advanced solid tumor such as melanoma, head and neck, liver or kidney cancer. The sequencing here drew on CD4+ or CD8+ T cells sorted from blood, taken in a trial of the OX40 agonist ivuxolimab. The V and J genes are TRBV11-2 and TRBJ2-7; 8 bases map to TRBD1. The CDR3 nucleotides read TGTGCCAGCAGCTTAGTAGGACAGGGAGATAACGAGCAGTACTTC. Its protein product is CASSLVGQGDNEQYF.